One and the same sample provided the 30 T cell receptor beta chains below, sequenced in a study of long-term antiretroviral therapy in people with HIV. Survey level was the resolution at which the v3.0 immunoSEQ assay ran. TCRdb keeps only in-frame clones here, not all; method: immunoSEQ multiplex PCR. The table has around 25,000 clones, around four fifths seen once; the top ten hold approximately 5.5%. The sample in question was unsorted PBMCs, obtained 3 years after starting antiretroviral therapy. The source of these receptors is a young man with HIV.

The CDR3 region is CASSFQRGPYGYTF. Here the CDR3 DNA reads TGTGCCAGCAGCTTTCAGAGGGGGCCCTATGGCTACACCTTC. This chain joins TRBV5-8 and TRBJ1-2; 7 positions agree with TRBD1. V dropped 2 bases and J dropped 4; count of bases not matched to a gene: 5. Germline-derived CDR1 and CDR2 are SGHTS and YDEGEE. This CDR3 spans 14 amino acids.

This chain joins TRBV5-4 and TRBJ2-1, with TRBD2 matching 8 bases. This CDR3 contains 16 residues. CDR1 and CDR2 (germline): SGHNT, YYREEE (reference sequence). V lost 4 bases and J lost 0; bases outside the gene matches: 6. This CDR3 is CASSPSGGLSYNEQFF. The DNA for the CDR3 is TGTGCCAGCAGCCCAAGCGGGGGCCTCTCCTACAATGAGCAGTTCTTC.

This clone has only one observation. The chain is built from TRBV6-1 and TRBJ1-2; 8 nucleotides match TRBD1. The CDR3 totals 13 residues. The J segment lost 6 bases and the V segment lost 5 bases, leaving 5 bases of the junction unmatched. CDR1 and CDR2 from the germline V gene are MNHNS and SASEGT. CDR3 coding DNA: TGTGCCAGCAGTAAAAAGACAGGGGATGGCTACACCTTC. It translates to CASSKKTGDGYTF.

The V and J genes are TRBV27 and TRBJ1-1, with D perhaps matching TRBD1 (5 bases). Germline CDR1 and CDR2: MNHEY and SMNVEV (reference sequence). The ends were cut back, 6 bases at V and 2 bases at J, with 13 bases in the middle. The CDR3 has 14 amino acids. The CDR3 sequence: CASRRGSQNTEAFF. Written as DNA, the CDR3 is TGTGCCAGCAGGAGGGGTTCCCAAAACACTGAAGCTTTCTTT.

The rearrangement uses TRBV7-9 and TRBJ2-3; D remains ambiguous. Germline CDR1 SEHNR, CDR2 FQNEAQ (reference sequence). Trimming removed 2 bases from V and 6 bases from J, with 18 bases in between. The CDR3 is 16 residues long. The CDR3 is CASSLSYTEHMDTQYF. Written as DNA, the CDR3 is TGTGCCAGCAGCTTATCTTATACGGAGCACATGGATACGCAGTATTTT.

The rearrangement uses TRBV30 and TRBJ1-1; D gene ambiguous. This CDR3 is 12 amino acids long. Germline V gene lookup returns CDR1 GTSNPN and CDR2 SVGIG (reference sequence). Trimming removed 2 bases from V and 7 bases from J, with 11 bases in between. The CDR3 spells CAWSIPSVEAFF. CDR3 in DNA: TGTGCCTGGAGTATCCCGTCCGTTGAAGCTTTCTTT. The complete variable domain, with remaining parts taken from reference TRBV30 and TRBJ1-1, reads SQTIHQWPATLVQPVGSPLSLECTVEGTSNPNLYWYRQAAGRGLQLLFYSVGIGQISSEVPQNLSASRPQDRQFILSSKKLLLSDSGFYLCAWSIPSVEAFFGQGTRLTVV.

The V call is TRBV6-5, the J call TRBJ1-3, with D possibly matching TRBD1 (5 bases). This CDR3 is built from 15 residues. V lost 2 bases and J 2 bases, leaving 10 bases between the germline ends. Germline-derived CDR1 and CDR2 are MNHEY and SVGAGI. The CDR3: CASSYVLGAGNTIYF. In nucleotides, the CDR3 is TGTGCCAGCAGTTACGTGTTGGGGGCTGGAAACACCATATATTTT.

This clone was observed once. The chain has TRBV23-1 and TRBJ2-7, with D possibly TRBD2 on 5 matching bases. TRBV23-1 is given ORF status, its function remaining uncertain. The CDR3 contains 12 residues. Trimming took 2 bases from V and 5 from J, leaving 7 bases between them. This CDR3 is CASSQEGDEQYV. The CDR3 DNA sequence: TGCGCCAGCAGTCAAGAGGGAGACGAGCAGTACGTC.

This clone has only one observation. The V call is TRBV5-6, the J call TRBJ1-2, with D uncertain. The CDR3 covers 11 residues. Trimming took off 2 bases at V and 8 bases at J, with 7 bases between the two ends. Germline lookup yields CDR1 SGHDT and CDR2 YYEEEE. In DNA, the CDR3 is TGTGCCAGCAGCTTCCGAGAAGGCTACACCTTC. Its protein product is CASSFREGYTF.

The chain recombines TRBV28 with TRBJ1-5; D is unclear. Trimming took off 2 bases at V and 5 bases at J, with 7 bases between the two ends. Germline lookup yields CDR1 MDHEN and CDR2 SYDVKM. The CDR3 has 13 residues. CDR3 sequence reads: CASSLPGDQPQHF. The CDR3 DNA reads TGTGCCAGCAGTTTACCCGGGGATCAGCCCCAGCATTTT.

This chain uses TRBV15 with TRBJ1-6; unclear D gene. The CDR3 has 14 amino acids. Germline CDR1 reads LNHNV; CDR2 reads YYDKDF (reference sequence). Trimming removed 10 bases at V and 10 bases at J, with 20 bases between. CDR3 residues: CAITHRKAASPLHF. For the CDR3, the DNA is TGTGCCATAACTCACCGCAAAGCAGCCTCACCCCTCCACTTT.

This chain joins TRBV2 and TRBJ2-1; TRBD2 is a possible D gene (6 bases). The germline CDR1 and CDR2 sequences are SNHLY and FYNNEI. The CDR3 loop spans 14 amino acids. The V and J ends lost 6 bases and 7 bases respectively, with 16 bases between them. The CDR3 region is CASRVFGGGNEQFF. DNA for the CDR3: TGTGCCAGCAGGGTTTTCGGCGGAGGGAATGAGCAGTTCTTC.

The chain joins TRBV11-2 to TRBJ1-1, with 7 positions matching TRBD1. V was pared by 4 bases and J by 3 bases, with 2 bases of the junction left unmatched. Germline V lookup: CDR1 SGHAT, CDR2 FQNNGV. CDR3 length: 13 amino acids. The CDR3 bases are TGTGCCAGCAGCTCTCAGGGGGACACTGAAGCTTTCTTT. Translation gives CASSSQGDTEAFF.

There are a few counts of this clone. This chain connects TRBV28 to TRBJ2-7; 7 positions match TRBD1. V lost 4 bases, J lost 3 bases, and 3 bases stayed unmatched. The CDR3 sequence is 13 residues long. Germline assignment: CDR1 MDHEN and CDR2 SYDVKM. CDR3: CASSWDSYYEQYF. The DNA for the CDR3 is TGTGCCAGCAGTTGGGACAGTTACTACGAGCAGTACTTC.

The chain employs TRBV9 and TRBJ1-3; D remains ambiguous. The CDR3 extends over 13 amino acids. CDR1 is SGDLS and CDR2 is YYNGEE in the germline V gene. Trimming stripped 2 bases from V and 0 bases from J, with 3 bases between. The CDR3 DNA sequence: TGTGCCAGCAGCGTGTTCTCTGGAAACACCATATATTTT. As protein: CASSVFSGNTIYF.

This clone was seen a single time. The J gene is TRBJ2-2, the V gene TRBV5-1, with TRBD2 as a possible D gene (5 bases). V gave up 4 bases and J gave up 11 bases, with 15 bases separating them. Germline V gene sequence: CDR1 SGHRS, CDR2 YFSETQ. CDR3 length: 13 residues. CDR3 nucleotide sequence: TGCGCCAGCAGCATTGGAGGCCCCGAAGAGCTGTTTTTT. Its translation is CASSIGGPEELFF.

The chain couples TRBV10-2 to TRBJ2-3, with D perhaps matching TRBD2 (6 bases). The CDR3 extends over 15 amino acids. Germline V gene sequence: CDR1 WSHSY, CDR2 SAAADI. Trimming removed 7 bases from V and 0 bases from J, with 14 bases in between. CDR3 DNA: TGCGCCAGCAAAAAAACGGGAGAGAGCACAGATACGCAGTATTTT. Translating gives CASKKTGESTDTQYF.

This clone was detected once. The chain links TRBV6-1 to TRBJ2-1, with a possible D match to TRBD2 (5 bases). V was cut by 2 bases and J by 5 bases, with 10 bases left in between. Per the germline V gene, CDR1 is MNHNS and CDR2 is SASEGT. There are 14 residues in the CDR3. CDR3 protein: CASSERDGNNEQFF. The CDR3, as DNA: TGTGCCAGCAGTGAACGAGACGGGAACAATGAGCAGTTCTTC.

This clone was seen just once. This sequence joins TRBV7-3 and TRBJ1-1; D call uncertain. The germline V gene encodes CDR1 SGHTA and CDR2 FQGTGA. V lost 0 bases, J lost 3 bases, and 5 bases lay in between. The CDR3 sequence is 13 residues long. CDR3 in amino acids: CASSLTTYTEAFF. The CDR3 DNA sequence: TGTGCCAGCAGCTTAACGACTTACACTGAAGCTTTCTTT.

This clone was found once. One end of the junction fails to match germline, which may point to a read error. The J gene is TRBJ1-1, the V gene TRBV28; 7 positions match TRBD1. This CDR3 is built from 11 residues. The germline V gene encodes CDR1 MDHEN and CDR2 SYDVKM. The CDR3 loop is CASSFIGDSSF. CDR3 nucleotide sequence: TGTGCCAGCAGTTTTATAGGGGACAGTAGCTTT.

The gene calls are TRBV5-8 and TRBJ1-2; TRBD1 matches at 7 bases. In germline, CDR1 is SGHTS, CDR2 YDEGEE. The trim removed 6 bases at V and 3 bases at J, leaving 11 bases unmatched. The length of the CDR3 is 15 residues. CDR3 coding DNA: TGTGCCAGCATCCTCCGGGACAGTGATTACTATGGCTACACCTTC. As protein: CASILRDSDYYGYTF.

This chain joins TRBV10-2 and TRBJ2-7; 8 bases agree with TRBD1. Germline V gene data show CDR1 as WSHSY and CDR2 as SAAADI. The CDR3 loop spans 14 amino acids. J gave up 6 bases and V 3 bases, and 7 bases lay outside the gene matches. CDR3 in DNA: TGCGCCAGCAGTGACCCCGCAGGGGGCGGCGAGCAGTACGTC. This gives the protein CASSDPAGGGEQYV.

The chain couples TRBV10-3 to TRBJ2-7; maybe TRBD1 (5 bases). CDR1 is ENHRY and CDR2 is SYGVKD in the germline V gene. The length of the CDR3 is 15 residues. Between the trimmed V and J ends, which lost 0 bases and 3 bases, there was a span of 12 bases. CDR3 DNA: TGTGCCATCAGTGAGTCCACCTCCGACAGCTACGAGCAGTACGTC. This translates into CAISESTSDSYEQYV.

The chain carries TRBV5-6 and TRBJ2-7; D tentatively reads TRBD1 or TRBD2 (5 bases each). CDR1 and CDR2 (germline): SGHDT, YYEEEE. V was clipped by 0 bases and J by 5 bases, with 15 bases between them. This CDR3 is built from 15 residues. CDR3 sequence: CASSLAGTAPNEQYF. The CDR3 DNA is TGTGCCAGCAGCTTGGCTGGGACGGCTCCCAACGAGCAGTACTTC.

The chain carries TRBV18 and TRBJ1-1; the D gene is possibly TRBD1 (6 bases). The CDR3 extends over 17 amino acids. Germline CDR1 reads KGHSH; CDR2 reads LQKENI. The V gene lost 1 base and the J gene lost 3 bases, with 18 bases spanning the gap. The CDR3 coding sequence is TGTGCCAGCTCACCACGGGGGCCTAGGGGTCGGGACACTGAAGCTTTCTTT. It specifies CASSPRGPRGRDTEAFF.

This clone was counted a single time. The chain links TRBV5-1 to TRBJ2-1, with D possibly matching TRBD2 (5 bases). Germline values: CDR1 SGHRS, CDR2 YFSETQ. Between the trimmed V and J ends, which lost 4 bases and 8 bases, there was a span of 19 bases. This CDR3 region has 15 residues. The DNA of the CDR3 is TGCGCCAGCAGCCCAGGACTTCCCGGCGGGTATGAGCAGTTCTTC. Protein sequence: CASSPGLPGGYEQFF.

This chain uses TRBV4-2 with TRBJ1-5, with D perhaps TRBD1 (5 bases). This CDR3 has 14 residues. CDR1 is LGHNA and CDR2 is YNFKEQ in the germline V gene. Trimming removed 0 bases from V and 6 bases from J, with 9 bases in between. The CDR3 DNA is TGTGCCAGCAGCCAAGATATGGGGGGTCAGCCCCAGCATTTT. Its protein is CASSQDMGGQPQHF.

This clone was counted between two and nine times. V gene TRBV19 combines with J gene TRBJ2-7; D is perhaps TRBD2 (6 bases). The CDR3 is 14 amino acids. Deletions cut 3 bases from V and 7 bases from J, with 16 bases between. Germline-derived CDR1 and CDR2 are LNHDA and SQIVND (reference sequence). CDR3 residues: CASSIGVIAGEQYF. The CDR3 nucleotides read TGTGCCAGTAGTATCGGAGTAATTGCGGGAGAGCAGTACTTC.

This clone was seen only once. V gene TRBV6-1 combines with J gene TRBJ2-7, with 7 nucleotides matching TRBD1. The V gene end was trimmed by 7 bases and the J gene end by 4 bases; junction bases not matched to a gene: 7. CDR3 length: 13 amino acids. Looked up from germline, CDR1 is MNHNS and CDR2 is SASEGT. CDR3 sequence reads: CASTRDSLYEQYF. In DNA, the CDR3 is TGTGCCAGCACACGGGACAGTCTTTACGAGCAGTACTTC.

This clone was found a few times. The rearrangement joins TRBV9 to TRBJ1-6; 8 bases line up with TRBD1. Losses at the gene ends were 1 base for V and 10 bases for J; bases not matched to a gene: 1. Per germline, CDR1 SGDLS and CDR2 YYNGEE. CDR3 size: 13 residues. CDR3 protein: CASSVNRGSPLHF. As DNA, the CDR3 is TGTGCCAGCAGCGTAAACAGGGGGTCACCCCTCCACTTT.